This record covers a single T cell receptor beta chain. The data were taken from a study of blood T cell repertoires in COVID-19. Study-wide background: Researchers got acute and convalescent COVID-19 samples from the United States, Italy and Spain. PBMCs, B-cell-depleted T cells, or T cells were the source of the cDNA or gDNA that made up the material.

Germline trimming cut 3 bases from V and 2 bases from J; bases unmatched to any gene: 7. This CDR3 has 15 amino acids. CDR1 and CDR2 (germline): GTSNPN, SVGIG (reference sequence). As processed by the authors: For nucleated cells, counts were estimated from reference gene primer amplification. This table comes from immunoSEQ multiplex PCR, and its TCRdb copy is limited to in-frame clones, with some not included. Clone size and V and J calls were adopted from that table, with D and trimming inferred from the DNA. The table has 250,000 or so clones, approximately 80% seen once. Sequencing was carried out using peripheral blood. The source of this sequence is a woman older than 75 with acute or convalescent COVID-19. The chain carries TRBV30 and TRBJ2-7, with 10 bases identical to TRBD2. The CDR3 bases are TGTGCCTGGAGAAGTAGCGGGAGGTTCACCTACGAGCAGTACTTC. As protein: CAWRSSGRFTYEQYF.